This T cell receptor (beta chain) is drawn from a study of OX40 agonist ivuxolimab in advanced cancers. On the study more broadly: In this trial design, patients received ivuxolimab intravenously at 0.01 to 10 mg/kg every 2 weeks. Findings of the study overall: CD8+ T cells averaged more expanded clones than CD4+. With doses of 0.1-3.0 mg/kg, partial responders showed among the lowest clonal expansion.

This CDR3 has 13 residues. V dropped 5 bases and J dropped 9; count of bases not matched to a gene: 7. Germline loops: CDR1 MNHEY, CDR2 SVGAGI. Sequenced by immunoSEQ multiplex PCR; TCRdb stores in-frame clones only, minus some. The sample includes tens of thousands of clones, 90% to 95% seen only once; the top ten take 2.6%. This clone has a count of ten or more. Its antigen is not identified. A history of autoimmune disease or systemic immunosuppression excluded patients. The chain has TRBV6-5 and TRBJ2-7, with 10 bases that match TRBD1. The sample here was CD4+ or CD8+ T cells sorted from blood, taken in a trial of the OX40 agonist ivuxolimab. The receptor comes from an adult with an advanced solid tumor such as melanoma, head and neck, liver or kidney cancer. In DNA form, the CDR3 reads TGTGCCAGCAGTATCCGACAGGGGGCGCGGCAGTACTTC. Its protein product is CASSIRQGARQYF.